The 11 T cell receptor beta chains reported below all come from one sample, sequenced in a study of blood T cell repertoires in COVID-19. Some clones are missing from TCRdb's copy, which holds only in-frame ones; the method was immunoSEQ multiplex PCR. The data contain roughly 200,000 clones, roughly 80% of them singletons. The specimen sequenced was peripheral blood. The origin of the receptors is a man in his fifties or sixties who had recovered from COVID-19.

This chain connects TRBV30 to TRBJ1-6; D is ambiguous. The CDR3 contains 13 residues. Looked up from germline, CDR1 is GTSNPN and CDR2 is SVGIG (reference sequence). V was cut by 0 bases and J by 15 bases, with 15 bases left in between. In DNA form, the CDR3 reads TGTGCCTGGAGTGTATCATTCCCCGGAGTCCTCCACTTT. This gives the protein CAWSVSFPGVLHF. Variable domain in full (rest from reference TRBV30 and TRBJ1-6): SQTIHQWPATLVQPVGSPLSLECTVEGTSNPNLYWYRQAAGRGLQLLFYSVGIGQISSEVPQNLSASRPQDRQFILSSKKLLLSDSGFYLCAWSVSFPGVLHFGNGTRLTVT.

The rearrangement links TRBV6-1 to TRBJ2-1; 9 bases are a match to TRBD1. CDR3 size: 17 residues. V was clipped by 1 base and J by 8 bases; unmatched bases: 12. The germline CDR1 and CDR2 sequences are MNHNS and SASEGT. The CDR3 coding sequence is TGTGCCAGCAGTGAAGGATCGAGGGGACAGGGTATGGATGAGCAGTTCTTC. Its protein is CASSEGSRGQGMDEQFF.

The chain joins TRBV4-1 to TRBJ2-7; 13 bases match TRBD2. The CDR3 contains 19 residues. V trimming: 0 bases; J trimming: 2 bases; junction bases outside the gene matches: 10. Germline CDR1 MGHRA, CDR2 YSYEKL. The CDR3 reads CASSQDTPGLAGPTYEQYF. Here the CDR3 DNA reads TGCGCCAGCAGCCAAGATACCCCGGGACTAGCGGGACCAACCTACGAGCAGTACTTC.

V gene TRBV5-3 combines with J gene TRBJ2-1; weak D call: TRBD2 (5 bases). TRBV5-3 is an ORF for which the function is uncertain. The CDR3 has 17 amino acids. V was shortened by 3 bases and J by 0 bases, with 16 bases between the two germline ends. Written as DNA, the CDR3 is TGTGCCAGAAGCTCTACGGCGGGCAGAAACTCCTACAATGAGCAGTTCTTC. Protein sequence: CARSSTAGRNSYNEQFF.

DNA for the CDR3: TGTGCCAGTAGTTACCGAGCGGGAGGGCCCACAGATACGCAGTATTTT. This codes for CASSYRAGGPTDTQYF. This sequence joins TRBV19 and TRBJ2-3; 10 nucleotides agree with TRBD2. The length of the CDR3 is 16 residues. With 5 bases clipped from V and 2 bases from J, the junction kept 7 bases outside the gene matches. Germline CDR1 is LNHDA and CDR2 is SQIVND (reference sequence).

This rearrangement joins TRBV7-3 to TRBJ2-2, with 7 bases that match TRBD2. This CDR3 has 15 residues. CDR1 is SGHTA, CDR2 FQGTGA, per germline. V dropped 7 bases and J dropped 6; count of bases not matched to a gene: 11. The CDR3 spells CASTVAGGNSGELFF. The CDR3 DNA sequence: TGTGCCAGCACGGTAGCGGGCGGTAATTCCGGGGAGCTGTTTTTT. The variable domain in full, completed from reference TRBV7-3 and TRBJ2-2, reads GAGVSQTPSNKVTEKGKYVELRCDPISGHTALYWYRQSLGQGPEFLIYFQGTGAADDSGLPNDRFFAVRPEGSVSTLKIQRTERGDSAVYLCASTVAGGNSGELFFGEGSRLTVL.

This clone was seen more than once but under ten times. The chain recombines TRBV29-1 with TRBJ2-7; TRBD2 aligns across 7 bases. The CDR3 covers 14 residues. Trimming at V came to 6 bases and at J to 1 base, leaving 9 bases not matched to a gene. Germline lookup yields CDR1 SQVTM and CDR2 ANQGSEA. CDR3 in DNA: TGCAGCGTGGACGGCCCGGGGGGATCCTACGAGCAGTACTTC. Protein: CSVDGPGGSYEQYF.

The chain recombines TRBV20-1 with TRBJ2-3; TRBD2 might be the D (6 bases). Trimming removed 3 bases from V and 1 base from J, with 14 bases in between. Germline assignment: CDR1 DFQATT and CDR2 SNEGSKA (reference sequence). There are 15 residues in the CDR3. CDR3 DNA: TGCAGTGCTAGTAGGCTAGGGGAGGGCACAGATACGCAGTATTTT. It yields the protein CSASRLGEGTDTQYF.

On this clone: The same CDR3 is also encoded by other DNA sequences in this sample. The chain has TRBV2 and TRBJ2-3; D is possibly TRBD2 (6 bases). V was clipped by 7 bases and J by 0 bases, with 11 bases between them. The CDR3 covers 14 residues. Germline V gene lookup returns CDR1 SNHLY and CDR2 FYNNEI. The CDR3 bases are TGTGCCAGCAAGGCGGGACCGAGCACAGATACGCAGTATTTT. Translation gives CASKAGPSTDTQYF.

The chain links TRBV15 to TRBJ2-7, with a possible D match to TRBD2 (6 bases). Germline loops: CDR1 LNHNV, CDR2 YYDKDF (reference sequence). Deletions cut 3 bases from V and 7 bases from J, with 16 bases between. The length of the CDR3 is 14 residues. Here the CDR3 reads CATSSRLGSDEQYF. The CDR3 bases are TGTGCCACCAGCAGTCGACTAGGTTCGGATGAGCAGTACTTC.

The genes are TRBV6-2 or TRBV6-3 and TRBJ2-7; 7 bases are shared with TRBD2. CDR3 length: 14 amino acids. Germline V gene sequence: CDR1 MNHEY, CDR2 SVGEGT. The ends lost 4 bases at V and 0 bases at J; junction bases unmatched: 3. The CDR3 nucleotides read TGTGCCAGCAGTTCACTAGCGCTCTCCTACGAGCAGTACTTC. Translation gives CASSSLALSYEQYF.